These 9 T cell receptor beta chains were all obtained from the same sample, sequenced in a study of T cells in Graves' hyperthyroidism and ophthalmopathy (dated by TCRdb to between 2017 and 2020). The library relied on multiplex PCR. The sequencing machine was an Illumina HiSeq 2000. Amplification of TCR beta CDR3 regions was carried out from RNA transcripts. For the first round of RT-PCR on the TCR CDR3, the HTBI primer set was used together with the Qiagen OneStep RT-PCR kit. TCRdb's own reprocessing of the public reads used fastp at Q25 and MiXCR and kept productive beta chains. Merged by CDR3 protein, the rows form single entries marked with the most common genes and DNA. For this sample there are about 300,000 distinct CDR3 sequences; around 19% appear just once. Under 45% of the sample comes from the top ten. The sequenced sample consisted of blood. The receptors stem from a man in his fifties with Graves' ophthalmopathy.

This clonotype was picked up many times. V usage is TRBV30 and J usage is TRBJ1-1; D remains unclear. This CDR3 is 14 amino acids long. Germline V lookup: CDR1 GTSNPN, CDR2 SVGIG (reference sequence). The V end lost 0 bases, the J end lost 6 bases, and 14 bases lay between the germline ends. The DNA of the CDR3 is TGTGCCTGGAGTGTACCTCGAAATCCAGCTGAAGCTTTCTTT. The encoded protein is CAWSVPRNPAEAFF. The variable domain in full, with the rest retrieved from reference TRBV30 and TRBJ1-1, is SQTIHQWPATLVQPVGSPLSLECTVEGTSNPNLYWYRQAAGRGLQLLFYSVGIGQISSEVPQNLSASRPQDRQFILSSKKLLLSDSGFYLCAWSVPRNPAEAFFGQGTRLTVV.

The CDR3 here is CASSADREVAFF. In DNA form, the CDR3 reads TGTGCCAGCAGCGCCGACAGGGAGGTAGCTTTCTTT. This chain links TRBV7-3 with TRBJ1-1; 7 bases align to TRBD1. Germline V lookup: CDR1 SGHTA, CDR2 FQGTGA. The length of the CDR3 is 12 residues. The J segment lost 10 bases and the V segment lost 5 bases, leaving 7 bases of the junction unmatched.

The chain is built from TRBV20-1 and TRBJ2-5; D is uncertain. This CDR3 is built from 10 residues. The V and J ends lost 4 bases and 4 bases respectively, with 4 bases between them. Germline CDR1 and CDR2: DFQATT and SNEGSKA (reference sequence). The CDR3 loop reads CSAKGETQYF. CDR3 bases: TGCAGTGCTAAGGGAGAGACCCAGTACTTC.

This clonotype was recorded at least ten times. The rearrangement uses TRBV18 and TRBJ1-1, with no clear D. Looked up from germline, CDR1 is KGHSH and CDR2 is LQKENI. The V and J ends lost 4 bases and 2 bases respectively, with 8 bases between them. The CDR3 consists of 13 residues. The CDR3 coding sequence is TGTGCCAGCTCACAAAACAGAAACACTGAAGCTTTCTTT. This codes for CASSQNRNTEAFF.

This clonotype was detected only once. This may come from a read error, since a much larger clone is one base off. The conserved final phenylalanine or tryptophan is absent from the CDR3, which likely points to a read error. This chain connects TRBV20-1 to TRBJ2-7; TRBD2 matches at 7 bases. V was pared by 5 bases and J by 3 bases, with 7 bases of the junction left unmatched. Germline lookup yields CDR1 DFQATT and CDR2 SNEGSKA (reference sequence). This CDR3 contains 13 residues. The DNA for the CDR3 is TGCAGTGCTGGGGGGGACTGGGACTACGAGCAGTACCTC. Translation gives CSAGGDWDYEQYL.

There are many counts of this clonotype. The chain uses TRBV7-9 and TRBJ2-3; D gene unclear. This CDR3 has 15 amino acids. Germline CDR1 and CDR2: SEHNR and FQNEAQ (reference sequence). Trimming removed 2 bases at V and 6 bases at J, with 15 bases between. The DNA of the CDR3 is TGTGCCAGCAGCTTAAGCCCCCCCGACGGGGATACGCAGTATTTT. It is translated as CASSLSPPDGDTQYF.

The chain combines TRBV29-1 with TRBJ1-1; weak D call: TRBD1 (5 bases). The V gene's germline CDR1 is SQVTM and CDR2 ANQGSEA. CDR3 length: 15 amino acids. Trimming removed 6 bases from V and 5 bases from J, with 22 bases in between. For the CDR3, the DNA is TGCAGCGTCGGTTCGCGGGGAACGGGGGGAACTGAAGCTTTCTTT. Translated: CSVGSRGTGGTEAFF.

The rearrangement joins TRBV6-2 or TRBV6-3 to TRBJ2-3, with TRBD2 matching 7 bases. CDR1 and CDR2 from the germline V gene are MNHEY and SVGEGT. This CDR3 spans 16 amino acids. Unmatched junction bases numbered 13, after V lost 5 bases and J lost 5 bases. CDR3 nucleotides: TGTGCCAGCAGTGTGGGTGGGAGGGCCTCCGGAGATACGCAGTATTTT. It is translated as CASSVGGRASGDTQYF.

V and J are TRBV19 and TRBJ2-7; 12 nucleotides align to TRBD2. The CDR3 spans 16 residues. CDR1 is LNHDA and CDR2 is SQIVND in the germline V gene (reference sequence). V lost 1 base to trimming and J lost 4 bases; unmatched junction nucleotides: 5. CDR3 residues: CASSIATSGRLYEQYF. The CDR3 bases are TGTGCCAGTAGTATAGCCACTAGCGGGAGGCTATACGAGCAGTACTTC.